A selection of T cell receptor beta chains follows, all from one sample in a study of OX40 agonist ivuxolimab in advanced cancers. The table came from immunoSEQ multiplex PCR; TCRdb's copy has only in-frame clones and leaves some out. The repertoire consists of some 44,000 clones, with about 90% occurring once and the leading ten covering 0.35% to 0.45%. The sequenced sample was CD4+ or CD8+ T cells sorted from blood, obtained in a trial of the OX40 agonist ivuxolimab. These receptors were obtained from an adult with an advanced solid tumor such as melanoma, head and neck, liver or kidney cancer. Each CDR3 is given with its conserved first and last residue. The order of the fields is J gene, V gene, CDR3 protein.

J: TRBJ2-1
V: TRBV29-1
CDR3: CSVSAGGRRNEQFF

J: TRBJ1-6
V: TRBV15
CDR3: CATSRERGTIVSPLHF

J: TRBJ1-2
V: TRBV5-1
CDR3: CASSLSPKTGNYGYTF

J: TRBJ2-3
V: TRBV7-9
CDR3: CASSLEGWDTQYF

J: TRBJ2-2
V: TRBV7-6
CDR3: CASSPRLAGIGGGTGELFF

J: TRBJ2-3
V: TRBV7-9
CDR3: CASSSFGTSGADTQYF

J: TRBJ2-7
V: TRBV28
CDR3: CASSPIGTGVNEQYF

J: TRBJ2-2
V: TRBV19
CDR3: CASRAGTRTSGELFF

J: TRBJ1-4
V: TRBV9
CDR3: CASSRDSQATNEKLFF

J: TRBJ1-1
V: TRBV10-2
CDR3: CATSGAARTEAFF

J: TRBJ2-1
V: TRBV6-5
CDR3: CASSRESRIDNEQFF